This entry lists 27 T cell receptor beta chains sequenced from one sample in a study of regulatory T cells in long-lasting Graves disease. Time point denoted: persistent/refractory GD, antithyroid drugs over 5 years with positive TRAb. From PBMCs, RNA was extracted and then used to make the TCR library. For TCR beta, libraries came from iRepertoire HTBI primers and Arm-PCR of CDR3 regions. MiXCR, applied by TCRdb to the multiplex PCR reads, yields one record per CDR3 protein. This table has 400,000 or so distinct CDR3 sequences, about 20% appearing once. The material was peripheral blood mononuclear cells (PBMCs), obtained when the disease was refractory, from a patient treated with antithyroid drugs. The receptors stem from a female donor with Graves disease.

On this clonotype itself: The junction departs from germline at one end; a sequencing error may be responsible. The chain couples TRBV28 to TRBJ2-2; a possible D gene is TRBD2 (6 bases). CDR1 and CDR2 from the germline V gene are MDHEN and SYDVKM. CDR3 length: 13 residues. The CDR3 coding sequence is TGTGCCAGCCTAGGGGTGAACACCGGGGGGCTGTTTTTT. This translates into CASLGVNTGGLFF.

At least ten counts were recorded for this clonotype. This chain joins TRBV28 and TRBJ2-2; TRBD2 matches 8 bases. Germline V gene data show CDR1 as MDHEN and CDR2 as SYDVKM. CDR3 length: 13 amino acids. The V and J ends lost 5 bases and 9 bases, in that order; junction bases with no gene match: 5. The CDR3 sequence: CASSLAGGRELFF. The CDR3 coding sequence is TGTGCCAGCAGTCTGGCGGGAGGCAGGGAGCTGTTTTTT.

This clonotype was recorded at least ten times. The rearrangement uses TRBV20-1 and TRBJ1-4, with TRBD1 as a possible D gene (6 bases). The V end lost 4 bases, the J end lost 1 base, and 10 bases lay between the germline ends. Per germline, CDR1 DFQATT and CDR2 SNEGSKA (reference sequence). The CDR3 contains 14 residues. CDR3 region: CSATIQGTNEKLFF. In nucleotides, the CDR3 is TGCAGTGCTACAATACAGGGAACTAATGAAAAACTGTTTTTT.

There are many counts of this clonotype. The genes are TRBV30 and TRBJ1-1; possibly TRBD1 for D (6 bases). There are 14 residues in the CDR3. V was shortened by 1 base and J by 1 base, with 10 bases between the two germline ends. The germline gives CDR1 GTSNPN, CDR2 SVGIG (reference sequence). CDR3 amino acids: CAWSGQAKNTEAFF. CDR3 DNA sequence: TGTGCCTGGAGTGGACAGGCAAAGAACACTGAAGCTTTCTTT.

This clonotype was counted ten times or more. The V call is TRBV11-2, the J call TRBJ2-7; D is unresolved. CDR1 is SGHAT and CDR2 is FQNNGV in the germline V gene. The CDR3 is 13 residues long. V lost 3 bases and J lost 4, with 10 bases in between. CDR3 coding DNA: TGTGCCAGCAGCTTCGGCGTCCTTTACGAGCAGTACTTC. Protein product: CASSFGVLYEQYF.

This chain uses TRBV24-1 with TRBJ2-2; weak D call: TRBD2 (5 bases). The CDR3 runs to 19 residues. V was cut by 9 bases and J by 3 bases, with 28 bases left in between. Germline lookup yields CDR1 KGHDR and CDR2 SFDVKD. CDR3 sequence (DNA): TGTGCCACCTTTGGGCCTAGCCTTATATTTGCCCGCTACACCGGGGAGCTGTTTTTT. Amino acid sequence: CATFGPSLIFARYTGELFF.

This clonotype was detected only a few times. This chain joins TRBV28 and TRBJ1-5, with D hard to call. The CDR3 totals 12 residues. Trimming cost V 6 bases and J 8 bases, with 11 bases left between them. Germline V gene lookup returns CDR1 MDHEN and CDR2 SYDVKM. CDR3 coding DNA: TGTGCCAGCAGGAGGTCTCCGGAGCCCCAGCATTTT. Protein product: CASRRSPEPQHF.

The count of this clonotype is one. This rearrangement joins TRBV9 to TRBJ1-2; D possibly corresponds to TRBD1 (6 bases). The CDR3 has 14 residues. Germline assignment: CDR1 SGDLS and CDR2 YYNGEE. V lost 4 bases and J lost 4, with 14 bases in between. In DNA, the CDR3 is TGTGCCAGCAGCCCCCGGGCAGGGGCCTATGGCTACACCTTC. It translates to CASSPRAGAYGYTF. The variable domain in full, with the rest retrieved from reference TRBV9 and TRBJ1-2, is DSGVTQTPKHLITATGQRVTLRCSPRSGDLSVYWYQQSLDQGLQFLIQYYNGEERAKGNILERFSAQQFPDLHSELNLSSLELGDSALYFCASSPRAGAYGYTFGSGTRLTVV.

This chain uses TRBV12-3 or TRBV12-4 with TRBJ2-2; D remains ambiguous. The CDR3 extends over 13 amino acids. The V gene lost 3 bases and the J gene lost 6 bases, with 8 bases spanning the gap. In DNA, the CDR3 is TGTGCCAGCAGTTTTGACCTCCCCGGGGAGCTGTTTTTT. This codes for CASSFDLPGELFF.

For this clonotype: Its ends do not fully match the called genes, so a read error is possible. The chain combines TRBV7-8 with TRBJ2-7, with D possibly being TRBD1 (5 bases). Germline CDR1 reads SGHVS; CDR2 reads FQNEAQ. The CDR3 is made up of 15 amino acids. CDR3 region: CASRTDFTSSYGQYF. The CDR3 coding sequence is TGTGCCAGCAGGACAGACTTTACATCCTCCTACGGGCAGTACTTC.

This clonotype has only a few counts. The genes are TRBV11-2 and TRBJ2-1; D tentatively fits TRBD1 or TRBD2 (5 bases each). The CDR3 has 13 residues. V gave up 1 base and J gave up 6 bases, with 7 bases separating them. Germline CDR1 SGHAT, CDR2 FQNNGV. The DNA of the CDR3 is TGTGCCAGCAGCTTAGGGGGGATCAATGAGCAGTTCTTC. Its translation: CASSLGGINEQFF.

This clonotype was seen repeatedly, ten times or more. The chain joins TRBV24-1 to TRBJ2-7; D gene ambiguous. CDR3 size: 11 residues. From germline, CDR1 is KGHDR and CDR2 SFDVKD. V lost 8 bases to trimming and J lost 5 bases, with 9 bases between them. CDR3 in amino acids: CATKPVDEQYF. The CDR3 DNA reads TGTGCCACCAAACCTGTCGACGAGCAGTACTTC.

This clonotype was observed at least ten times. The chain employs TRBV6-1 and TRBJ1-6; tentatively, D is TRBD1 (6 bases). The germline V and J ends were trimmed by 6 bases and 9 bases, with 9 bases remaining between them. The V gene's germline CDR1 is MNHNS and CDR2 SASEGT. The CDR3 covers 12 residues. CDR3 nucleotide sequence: TGTGCCAGCAGCAGGGGTAGTTCACCCCTCCACTTT. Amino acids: CASSRGSSPLHF.

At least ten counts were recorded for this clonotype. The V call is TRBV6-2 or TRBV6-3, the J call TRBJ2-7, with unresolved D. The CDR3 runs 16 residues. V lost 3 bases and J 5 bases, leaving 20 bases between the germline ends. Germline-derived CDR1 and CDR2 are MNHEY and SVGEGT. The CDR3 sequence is CASSYSLADPRNEQYF. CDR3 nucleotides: TGTGCCAGCAGTTATTCCTTAGCTGATCCCAGAAACGAGCAGTACTTC.

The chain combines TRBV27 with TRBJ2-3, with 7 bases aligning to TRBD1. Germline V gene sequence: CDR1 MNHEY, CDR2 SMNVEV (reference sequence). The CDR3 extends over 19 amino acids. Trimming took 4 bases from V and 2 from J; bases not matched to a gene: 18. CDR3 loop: CASSSLLKFTGVNTDTQYF. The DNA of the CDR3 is TGTGCCAGCAGTTCCCTCCTAAAATTCACAGGGGTTAACACAGATACGCAGTATTTT.

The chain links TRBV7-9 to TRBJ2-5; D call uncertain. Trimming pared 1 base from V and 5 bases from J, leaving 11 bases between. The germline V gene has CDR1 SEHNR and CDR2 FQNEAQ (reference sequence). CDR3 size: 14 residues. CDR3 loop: CASSLEGFPETQYF. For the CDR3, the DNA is TGTGCCAGCAGCTTAGAAGGGTTCCCCGAGACCCAGTACTTC. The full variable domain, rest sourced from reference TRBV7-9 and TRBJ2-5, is DTGVSQNPRHKITKRGQNVTFRCDPISEHNRLYWYRQTLGQGPEFLTYFQNEAQLEKSRLLSDRFSAERPKGSFSTLEIQRTEQGDSAMYLCASSLEGFPETQYFGPGTRLLVL.

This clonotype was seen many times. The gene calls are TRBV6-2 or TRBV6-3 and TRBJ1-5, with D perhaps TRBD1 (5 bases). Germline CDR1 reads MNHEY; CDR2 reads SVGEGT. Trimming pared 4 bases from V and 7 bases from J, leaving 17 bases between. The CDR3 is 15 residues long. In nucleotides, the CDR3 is TGTGCCAGCAGTTCCGCCGCAGGGCCGGGGCAGCCCCAGCATTTT. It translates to CASSSAAGPGQPQHF.

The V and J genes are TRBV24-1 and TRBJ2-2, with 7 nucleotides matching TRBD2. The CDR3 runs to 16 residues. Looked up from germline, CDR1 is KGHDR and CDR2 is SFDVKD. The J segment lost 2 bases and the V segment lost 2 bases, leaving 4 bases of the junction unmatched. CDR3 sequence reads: CATSDSGGPNTGELFF. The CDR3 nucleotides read TGTGCCACCAGTGATTCGGGAGGCCCCAACACCGGGGAGCTGTTTTTT.

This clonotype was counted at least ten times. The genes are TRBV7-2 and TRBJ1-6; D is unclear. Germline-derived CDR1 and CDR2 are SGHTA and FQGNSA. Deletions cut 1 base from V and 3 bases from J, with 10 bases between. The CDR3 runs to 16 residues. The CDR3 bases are TGTGCCAGCAGCTTAGTATGGACGGGCTATAATTCACCCCTCCACTTT. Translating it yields CASSLVWTGYNSPLHF.

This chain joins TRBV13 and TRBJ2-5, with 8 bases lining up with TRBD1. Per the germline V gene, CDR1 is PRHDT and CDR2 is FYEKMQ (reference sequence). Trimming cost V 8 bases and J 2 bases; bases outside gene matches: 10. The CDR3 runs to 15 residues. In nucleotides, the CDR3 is TGTGCCAGCCGCATGGCAGGGGGCAGGCAAGAGACCCAGTACTTC. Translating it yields CASRMAGGRQETQYF.

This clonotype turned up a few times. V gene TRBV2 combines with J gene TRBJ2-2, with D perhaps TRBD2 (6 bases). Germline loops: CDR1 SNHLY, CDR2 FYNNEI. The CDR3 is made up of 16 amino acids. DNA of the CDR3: TGTGCGGGTCGGGGGTCCGTCACAGGTCTGGCCGGGGAGCTGTTTTTT. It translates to CAGRGSVTGLAGELFF.

CDR3 protein: CASSPVGGGVGETQYF. The CDR3, as DNA: TGTGCCAGCAGCCCCGTGGGGGGGGGAGTCGGGGAGACCCAGTACTTC. The rearrangement links TRBV7-8 to TRBJ2-5; 7 bases line up with TRBD2. V shed 5 bases, J shed 5 bases, and the junction held 14 bases outside the gene matches. The CDR3 loop spans 16 amino acids. Looked up from germline, CDR1 is SGHVS and CDR2 is FQNEAQ.

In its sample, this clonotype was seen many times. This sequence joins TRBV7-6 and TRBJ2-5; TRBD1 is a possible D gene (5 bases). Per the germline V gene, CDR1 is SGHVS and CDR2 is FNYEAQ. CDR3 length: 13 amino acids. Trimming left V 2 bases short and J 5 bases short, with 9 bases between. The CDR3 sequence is CASSLISGETQYF. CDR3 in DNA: TGTGCCAGCAGCTTAATATCAGGGGAGACCCAGTACTTC.

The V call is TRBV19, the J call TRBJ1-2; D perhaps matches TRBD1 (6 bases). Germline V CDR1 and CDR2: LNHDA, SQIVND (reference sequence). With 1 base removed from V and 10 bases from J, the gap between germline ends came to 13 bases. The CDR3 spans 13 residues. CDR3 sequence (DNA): TGTGCCAGTAGTATAGCCGGGGGCGGACCCTACACCTTC. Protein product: CASSIAGGGPYTF.

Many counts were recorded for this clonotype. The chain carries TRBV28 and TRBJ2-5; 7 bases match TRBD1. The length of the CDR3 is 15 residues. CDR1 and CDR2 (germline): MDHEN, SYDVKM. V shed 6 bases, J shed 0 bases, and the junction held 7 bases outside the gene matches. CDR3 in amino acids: CASRTPGQYQETQYF. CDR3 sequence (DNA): TGTGCCAGCAGAACACCGGGACAGTACCAAGAGACCCAGTACTTC. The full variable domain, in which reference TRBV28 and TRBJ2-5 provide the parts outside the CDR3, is DVKVTQSSRYLVKRTGEKVFLECVQDMDHENMFWYRQDPGLGLRLIYFSYDVKMKEKGDIPEGYSVSREKKERFSLILESASTNQTSMYLCASRTPGQYQETQYFGPGTRLLVL.

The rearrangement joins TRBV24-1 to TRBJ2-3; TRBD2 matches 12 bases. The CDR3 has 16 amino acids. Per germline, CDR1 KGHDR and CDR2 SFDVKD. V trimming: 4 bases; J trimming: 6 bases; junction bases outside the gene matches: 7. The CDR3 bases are TGTGCCACCAGTGACGGACTAGCGGGAAGTCTGGATACGCAGTATTTT. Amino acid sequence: CATSDGLAGSLDTQYF.

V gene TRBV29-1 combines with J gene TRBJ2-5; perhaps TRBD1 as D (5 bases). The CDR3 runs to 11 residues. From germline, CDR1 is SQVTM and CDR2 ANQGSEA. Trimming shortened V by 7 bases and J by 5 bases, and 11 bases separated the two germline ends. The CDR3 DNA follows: TGCAGCGGGACATTTTGGGAGACCCAGTACTTC. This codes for CSGTFWETQYF.